The 7 T cell receptor beta chains in this list originate from one sample, sequenced in a study of identical twins. A single record per CDR3 protein comes from TCRdb applying MiXCR to the 5' RACE reads. The sample holds 310,000 or so distinct CDR3 sequences, more than 8% seen once. In addition, the sample was reused for a study of yellow fever vaccine responses in identical twins.

Material for sequencing was CD8+ T cells sorted from blood. All receptors derive from a woman between 18 and 29 years old in good health.

The gene calls are TRBV12-3 or TRBV12-4 and TRBJ2-2, with 7 bases identical to TRBD2. The length of the CDR3 is 16 residues. V shed 3 bases, J shed 3 bases, and the junction held 7 bases outside the gene matches. The CDR3 is CASSLGGFGHTGELFF. Here the CDR3 DNA reads TGTGCCAGCAGTTTGGGGGGGTTTGGACACACCGGGGAGCTGTTTTTT.

This clonotype has a count of ten or more. The gene calls are TRBV9 and TRBJ2-7; D unclear. Looked up from germline, CDR1 is SGDLS and CDR2 is YYNGEE. V was pared by 2 bases and J by 6 bases, with 12 bases between. The CDR3 totals 13 residues. CDR3 protein: CASSVDDLGEQYF. The CDR3 nucleotides read TGTGCCAGCAGCGTTGACGACCTCGGCGAGCAGTACTTC.

This clonotype has only a few counts. The chain is built from TRBV27 and TRBJ2-3, with unresolved D. V was trimmed by 4 bases and J by 0 bases, leaving 14 bases between them. CDR3 size: 16 residues. Germline V gene data show CDR1 as MNHEY and CDR2 as SMNVEV (reference sequence). CDR3 in amino acids: CASSSRHSPSTDTQYF. The CDR3 DNA follows: TGTGCCAGCAGTTCAAGACATTCACCGAGCACAGATACGCAGTATTTT.

This clonotype was seen repeatedly, ten times or more. The rearrangement joins TRBV12-3 or TRBV12-4 to TRBJ2-4; 8 bases map to TRBD1. The CDR3 covers 14 residues. After removal of 6 bases from V and 6 bases from J, the junction contained 7 bases not matched to a gene. In nucleotides, the CDR3 is TGTGCCAGCAGGGGAGGACAGGGCTTAAACATTCAGTACTTC. It encodes CASRGGQGLNIQYF.

The rearrangement uses TRBV4-3 and TRBJ2-7; D is unresolved. V lost 0 bases to trimming and J lost 2 bases, with 11 bases between them. The CDR3 has 15 amino acids. Germline loops: CDR1 LGHNA, CDR2 YSLEER. The CDR3 loop reads CASSQDRARAYEQYF. The CDR3 coding sequence is TGCGCCAGCAGCCAAGATCGGGCCCGAGCCTACGAGCAGTACTTC.

This chain connects TRBV4-1 to TRBJ2-3; D is unclear. The germline gives CDR1 MGHRA, CDR2 YSYEKL. V lost 0 bases and J lost 10, with 17 bases in between. The CDR3 sequence is 15 residues long. Here the CDR3 reads CASSQDRVPRAAQYF. CDR3 DNA: TGCGCCAGCAGCCAAGATCGGGTCCCTAGGGCTGCGCAGTATTTT.

This clonotype has just a few counts. This chain joins TRBV11-2 and TRBJ2-5; possibly TRBD2 for D (6 bases). The length of the CDR3 is 12 residues. Trimming left V 0 bases short and J 9 bases short, with 8 bases between. Germline V CDR1 and CDR2: SGHAT, FQNNGV. CDR3 in DNA: TGTGCCAGCAGCTTAGAGACGGGGGCCCAGTACTTC. Translating gives CASSLETGAQYF.